The next 30 T cell receptor beta chains were all read from a single sample in a study of radiotherapy plus CTLA-4 blockade in lung cancer. Repertoires were generated with immunoSEQ multiplex PCR, while TCRdb's copy carries only in-frame clones and drops some. The sample contains some 71,000 clones, around 69% of which appear only once. The source material was peripheral blood, sampled from a patient treated with radiotherapy plus ipilimumab. All receptors derive from a human donor with non-small cell lung cancer whose response to radiotherapy plus ipilimumab could not be evaluated. Some clones in this sample may be carry-over from other donors' samples.

The count of this clone is one. V gene TRBV10-1 combines with J gene TRBJ2-7; 12 bases are shared with TRBD1. The V segment lost 8 bases and the J segment 5 bases; nucleotides outside the gene matches: 4. Germline CDR1 WNHNN, CDR2 SYGVQD (reference sequence). The CDR3 has 13 amino acids. The CDR3 nucleotides read TGCGCCAGCGGGACAGGGGGCAATAACGAGCAGTACTTC. It codes for CASGTGGNNEQYF.

The J gene is TRBJ1-1, the V gene TRBV30; D perhaps matches TRBD1 (6 bases). Germline CDR1 reads GTSNPN; CDR2 reads SVGIG (reference sequence). V gave up 5 bases and J gave up 4 bases, with 20 bases separating them. This CDR3 has 15 residues. The CDR3: CAWDPFGGAITEAFF. CDR3 bases: TGTGCCTGGGACCCATTTGGGGGGGCCATCACTGAAGCTTTCTTT.

This clone was seen at least ten times. This rearrangement joins TRBV25-1 to TRBJ1-2; 9 positions agree with TRBD1. Germline values: CDR1 MGHDK, CDR2 SYGVNS. The J segment lost 7 bases and the V segment lost 6 bases, leaving 9 bases of the junction unmatched. The CDR3 runs to 14 residues. CDR3 sequence reads: CASREGQGLVGYTF. In DNA, the CDR3 is TGTGCCAGCAGGGAGGGACAGGGTTTAGTTGGCTACACCTTC.

In its sample, this clone was seen a few times. The rearrangement joins TRBV7-9 to TRBJ1-3; 9 bases agree with TRBD1. Germline trimming cut 4 bases from V and 2 bases from J; bases unmatched to any gene: 3. CDR1 and CDR2 from the germline V gene are SEHNR and FQNEAQ (reference sequence). The CDR3 has 15 residues. This CDR3 reads CASSSWTGAGNTIYF. The CDR3 coding sequence is TGTGCCAGCAGCTCCTGGACAGGGGCTGGAAACACCATATATTTT. The entire variable domain, with the rest obtained from reference TRBV7-9 and TRBJ1-3, is as follows: DTGVSQNPRHKITKRGQNVTFRCDPISEHNRLYWYRQTLGQGPEFLTYFQNEAQLEKSRLLSDRFSAERPKGSFSTLEIQRTEQGDSAMYLCASSSWTGAGNTIYFGEGSWLTVV.

The chain couples TRBV2 to TRBJ2-7, with a weak D call TRBD1 (6 bases). V dropped 3 bases and J dropped 3 bases, with 18 bases sitting between them. The CDR3 is made up of 16 amino acids. Germline assignment: CDR1 SNHLY and CDR2 FYNNEI. The CDR3 DNA follows: TGTGCCAGCAGTGAGAGTCTGGCAGGGGAATTCTACGAGCAGTACTTC. Its protein product is CASSESLAGEFYEQYF. The entire variable domain, with the rest obtained from reference TRBV2 and TRBJ2-7, is as follows: EPEVTQTPSHQVTQMGQEVILRCVPISNHLYFYWYRQILGQKVEFLVSFYNNEISEKSEIFDDQFSVERPDGSNFTLKIRSTKLEDSAMYFCASSESLAGEFYEQYFGPGTRLTVT.

This chain links TRBV2 with TRBJ1-6, with TRBD1 matching over 11 bases. Losses at the gene ends were 7 bases for V and 5 bases for J; bases not matched to a gene: 4. This CDR3 spans 15 amino acids. Germline loops: CDR1 SNHLY, CDR2 FYNNEI. CDR3 amino acids: CASMRTGGDNSPLHF. The CDR3 DNA is TGTGCCAGCATGAGGACAGGGGGCGATAATTCACCCCTCCACTTT.

In nucleotides, the CDR3 is TGTGCCAGCAGCGTCGCAGGGGGCGGGGAGGACGAGCAGTACTTC. Its protein product is CASSVAGGGEDEQYF. The chain combines TRBV9 with TRBJ2-7; 8 bases line up with TRBD1. Losses at the gene ends were 2 bases for V and 5 bases for J; bases not matched to a gene: 9. The CDR3 has 15 amino acids. Germline assignment: CDR1 SGDLS and CDR2 YYNGEE. The full variable domain, in which reference TRBV9 and TRBJ2-7 provide the parts outside the CDR3, is DSGVTQTPKHLITATGQRVTLRCSPRSGDLSVYWYQQSLDQGLQFLIQYYNGEERAKGNILERFSAQQFPDLHSELNLSSLELGDSALYFCASSVAGGGEDEQYFGPGTRLTVT.

The chain is built from TRBV28 and TRBJ2-7; TRBD1 agrees at 7 bases. After removal of 3 bases from V and 3 bases from J, the junction contained 5 bases not matched to a gene. There are 14 residues in the CDR3. CDR1 and CDR2 from the germline V gene are MDHEN and SYDVKM. The CDR3 nucleotides are TGTGCCAGCAGTTTTAGGGGGCTGGGCTACGAGCAGTACTTC. This gives the protein CASSFRGLGYEQYF.

J is TRBJ2-1 and V is TRBV5-1; TRBD2 agrees at 10 bases. The CDR3 has 16 amino acids. Germline CDR1 SGHRS, CDR2 YFSETQ. The V segment lost 4 bases and the J segment 4 bases; nucleotides outside the gene matches: 8. DNA of the CDR3: TGCGCCAGCAGCCCCCCCCTTAGCGGGGGGTACAATGAGCAGTTCTTC. Translation: CASSPPLSGGYNEQFF.

This clone was seen more than once but under ten times. The chain uses TRBV5-6 and TRBJ2-7; D call uncertain. This CDR3 spans 13 amino acids. Deletions cut 3 bases from V and 2 bases from J, with 9 bases between. CDR1 is SGHDT and CDR2 is YYEEEE in the germline V gene. The CDR3 spells CASSYDTAYEQYF. CDR3 DNA: TGTGCCAGCAGCTACGACACGGCCTACGAGCAGTACTTC.

The rearrangement links TRBV5-1 to TRBJ1-1; 9 nucleotides line up with TRBD1. CDR3 length equals 17 residues. CDR1 and CDR2 (germline): SGHRS, YFSETQ. V gave up 0 bases and J gave up 4 bases; unmatched junction bases: 10. This CDR3 reads CASSLGGTGRSGTEAFF. CDR3 DNA sequence: TGCGCCAGCAGCTTGGGGGGGACAGGGAGGTCGGGCACTGAAGCTTTCTTT.

The rearrangement joins TRBV7-2 to TRBJ2-1; 8 nucleotides line up with TRBD1. V lost 0 bases and J lost 15; bases outside the gene matches: 7. This CDR3 comprises 13 residues. Germline CDR1 is SGHTA and CDR2 is FQGNSA. The CDR3 sequence is CASSLASGGDWFF. The CDR3 DNA reads as TGTGCCAGCAGCTTAGCGTCAGGGGGCGATTGGTTCTTC.

J is TRBJ2-3 and V is TRBV5-4; 9 nucleotides align to TRBD2. Looked up from germline, CDR1 is SGHNT and CDR2 is YYREEE (reference sequence). This CDR3 spans 15 amino acids. The V gene end was trimmed by 0 bases and the J gene end by 3 bases; junction bases not matched to a gene: 2. CDR3 amino acids: CASSLDLAGTDTQYF. CDR3 nucleotide sequence: TGTGCCAGCAGCTTGGATCTAGCGGGGACAGATACGCAGTATTTT.

This clone was counted once. The genes are TRBV4-2 and TRBJ1-1; D unresolved. CDR3 size: 14 residues. Trimming cost V 0 bases and J 5 bases, with 10 bases left between them. Germline CDR1 LGHNA, CDR2 YNFKEQ. As DNA, the CDR3 is TGTGCCAGCAGCCAAGATCCGGGAAGAACTGAAGCTTTCTTT. It codes for CASSQDPGRTEAFF.

The rearrangement joins TRBV6-5 to TRBJ2-7, with 14 bases identical to TRBD2. In germline, CDR1 is MNHEY, CDR2 SVGAGI. Unmatched junction bases numbered 7, after V lost 4 bases and J lost 5 bases. This CDR3 comprises 16 residues. In DNA form, the CDR3 reads TGTGCCAGCAGTTCTCTTTCGACTAGCGGGGGGGACGAGCAGTACTTC. It translates to CASSSLSTSGGDEQYF.

The rearrangement links TRBV18 to TRBJ1-2, with D possibly TRBD1 on 5 matching bases. Trimming took 2 bases from V and 4 from J, leaving 20 bases between them. Germline assignment: CDR1 KGHSH and CDR2 LQKENI. This CDR3 contains 17 residues. CDR3 in amino acids: CASSPEYGTLAAYGYTF. DNA for the CDR3: TGTGCCAGCTCACCAGAGTATGGGACTCTTGCCGCCTATGGCTACACCTTC.

This clone was picked up a small number of times. The chain is built from TRBV5-6 and TRBJ2-7; no firm D call. V gave up 0 bases and J gave up 0 bases, with 7 bases separating them. The CDR3 runs 14 residues. Per germline, CDR1 SGHDT and CDR2 YYEEEE. The CDR3 DNA follows: TGTGCCAGCAGCTTGGCTCCTCGCTCCTACGAGCAGTACTTC. Protein product: CASSLAPRSYEQYF.

The V call is TRBV29-1, the J call TRBJ2-1; D is possibly TRBD2 (6 bases). The length of the CDR3 is 16 residues. Germline CDR1 and CDR2: SQVTM and ANQGSEA. Trimming cost V 3 bases and J 4 bases, with 19 bases left between them. As DNA, the CDR3 is TGCAGCGTTGATCGTACCCGGGAGAAAGGATACAATGAGCAGTTCTTC. It is translated as CSVDRTREKGYNEQFF.

This sequence joins TRBV6-1 and TRBJ1-2; D remains unclear. The CDR3 runs 15 residues. CDR1 and CDR2 from the germline V gene are MNHNS and SASEGT. Trimming shortened V by 4 bases and J by 1 base, and 13 bases separated the two germline ends. DNA for the CDR3: TGTGCCAGCAGTGCTGGCCCCACAGTTAACTATGGCTACACCTTC. Its protein product is CASSAGPTVNYGYTF.

This rearrangement joins TRBV7-2 to TRBJ2-3, with D maybe TRBD2 (8 bases). Trimming removed 7 bases from V and 5 bases from J, with 16 bases in between. The germline V gene has CDR1 SGHTA and CDR2 FQGNSA. There are 14 residues in the CDR3. In nucleotides, the CDR3 is TGTGCCAGCATCCCCGGGAGGGGGCAAGATACGCAGTATTTT. Protein sequence: CASIPGRGQDTQYF.

V is TRBV7-6 and J is TRBJ2-7; 9 bases are a match to TRBD1. This CDR3 contains 18 residues. The V gene's germline CDR1 is SGHVS and CDR2 FNYEAQ. Trimming at V came to 4 bases and at J to 5 bases, leaving 18 bases not matched to a gene. In DNA, the CDR3 is TGTGCCAGCAGCTACCGAGGCAGGAGTCGGACAGGGGACCACGAGCAGTACTTC. Residues: CASSYRGRSRTGDHEQYF.

This rearrangement joins TRBV7-9 to TRBJ2-7; D is unresolved. This CDR3 comprises 11 residues. Germline assignment: CDR1 SEHNR and CDR2 FQNEAQ (reference sequence). The V gene lost 6 bases and the J gene lost 0 bases, with 3 bases spanning the gap. The CDR3, as DNA: TGTGCCAGCAGACACTCCTACGAGCAGTACTTC. Protein sequence: CASRHSYEQYF.

The chain has TRBV5-1 and TRBJ2-1, with 8 positions matching TRBD1. CDR3 length: 16 residues. CDR1 and CDR2 from the germline V gene are SGHRS and YFSETQ. V lost 6 bases and J lost 4; bases outside the gene matches: 12. The CDR3 region has the DNA TGCGCCAGCACTCTGGGGCAGGGGGCCACTTACAATGAGCAGTTCTTC. It translates to CASTLGQGATYNEQFF.

V usage is TRBV6-5 and J usage is TRBJ1-5; tentative D call: TRBD1 (5 bases). Per germline, CDR1 MNHEY and CDR2 SVGAGI. The CDR3 spans 14 residues. Trimming cost V 8 bases and J 2 bases, with 13 bases left between them. CDR3 coding DNA: TGTGCCAGCTCCCCTGGGGGGGGCAATCAGCCCCAGCATTTT. This sequence encodes CASSPGGGNQPQHF.

The V and J genes are TRBV2 and TRBJ2-7; weak D call: TRBD1 (6 bases). The CDR3 consists of 12 residues. The V gene lost 3 bases and the J gene lost 3 bases, with 6 bases spanning the gap. Germline CDR1 reads SNHLY; CDR2 reads FYNNEI. The CDR3: CASSDRGYEQYF. Written as DNA, the CDR3 is TGTGCCAGCAGTGACAGGGGCTACGAGCAGTACTTC.

The chain couples TRBV5-1 to TRBJ2-5; 10 nucleotides agree with TRBD2. The CDR3 loop spans 18 amino acids. The V and J ends lost 0 bases and 4 bases, in that order; junction bases with no gene match: 12. CDR1 SGHRS and CDR2 YFSETQ come from the germline V gene. The CDR3 loop is CASSLGDFSGGAGETQYF. DNA of the CDR3: TGCGCCAGCAGCTTGGGGGATTTCAGCGGGGGGGCAGGAGAGACCCAGTACTTC. Full variable domain (rest looked up from reference TRBV5-1 and TRBJ2-5): KAGVTQTPRYLIKTRGQQVTLSCSPISGHRSVSWYQQTPGQGLQFLFEYFSETQRNKGNFPGRFSGRQFSNSRSEMNVSTLELGDSALYLCASSLGDFSGGAGETQYFGPGTRLLVL.

The genes are TRBV5-4 and TRBJ2-5; TRBD1 agrees at 9 bases. Trimming removed 4 bases from V and 3 bases from J; junction bases left unmatched: 7. Germline V lookup: CDR1 SGHNT, CDR2 YYREEE (reference sequence). This CDR3 has 15 amino acids. CDR3 sequence reads: CASSADRGTKETQYF. The CDR3 DNA is TGTGCCAGCAGCGCGGACAGGGGCACTAAAGAGACCCAGTACTTC.

V and J are TRBV2 and TRBJ1-1; the D is unclear. The CDR3 spans 15 residues. Germline CDR1 and CDR2: SNHLY and FYNNEI. Trimming pared 2 bases from V and 4 bases from J, leaving 14 bases between. DNA for the CDR3: TGTGCCAGCAGTGAAAAGCCACCCTTCGGCACTGAAGCTTTCTTT. Translated, it gives CASSEKPPFGTEAFF.

CDR3 amino acids: CASSFLAGDHPTLDTQYF. The CDR3 nucleotides are TGCGCCAGCAGCTTCCTAGCGGGGGACCACCCGACGTTGGATACGCAGTATTTT. V gene TRBV5-1 combines with J gene TRBJ2-3; 10 nucleotides align to TRBD2. CDR3 length: 18 amino acids. The V gene end was trimmed by 2 bases and the J gene end by 6 bases; junction bases not matched to a gene: 15. Germline CDR1 SGHRS, CDR2 YFSETQ.

J is TRBJ1-6 and V is TRBV13, with 7 bases that match TRBD1. The CDR3 length is 15 residues. Germline CDR1 reads PRHDT; CDR2 reads FYEKMQ (reference sequence). Trimming took 4 bases from V and 9 from J; bases not matched to a gene: 9. The CDR3: CASSSNRGGGSPLHF. CDR3 DNA: TGTGCCAGCAGCTCAAACAGGGGTGGTGGTTCACCCCTCCACTTT.